Listed below are T cell receptor beta chains from one sample, sequenced in a study of Graves' ophthalmopathy and Graves' hyperthyroidism. TCRdb processed the multiplex PCR reads anew with MiXCR; each CDR3 protein has one entry. The sample lists about 660,000 distinct CDR3 sequences; 35% to 50% were seen once. Sequenced sample: peripheral blood. These receptors were collected from an adult man with Graves' ophthalmopathy. The CDR3 runs from the conserved cysteine through the conserved F or W. D genes are given only for firm matches.

v_call	j_call	d_call	cdr3_aa
TRBV6-2/TRBV6-3	TRBJ1-1	.	CAISLSVNTEAFF
TRBV20-1	TRBJ1-5	.	CSARPHRETQHF
TRBV20-1	TRBJ2-7	.	CSARVQGLDEQYF
TRBV19	TRBJ1-4	TRBD1	CASRTGGAGDEKLFF
TRBV30	TRBJ1-1	.	CAWSVGLDVEAFF
TRBV25-1	TRBJ2-7	TRBD1	CASSVTGGSYNVQYF
TRBV25-1	TRBJ2-1	TRBD2	CASSDVAGLNEQFF
TRBV20-1	TRBJ1-1	.	CSARDVRWTEAFF
TRBV29-1	TRBJ1-2	TRBD1	CSVTGQGGYTF
TRBV9	TRBJ1-3	.	CASSVEGSTIYF
TRBV6-6	TRBJ2-7	.	CASSTGGYEQYF
TRBV19	TRBJ2-5	.	CASSTAGQETQYF
TRBV7-2	TRBJ1-5	.	CASSMGPPNQPQHF
TRBV29-1	TRBJ1-2	TRBD1	CSVEDRGLRNYGYTF
TRBV5-1	TRBJ2-6	TRBD1	CASSLIGQVSGANVLTF
TRBV2	TRBJ2-3	.	CASRVSTDTQYF
TRBV7-9	TRBJ2-2	TRBD1	CASSFSGQANTGELFF
TRBV20-1	TRBJ2-5	.	CSARGPDHQPQYF
TRBV20-1	TRBJ2-5	.	CSARSTGTETQYF
TRBV10-3	TRBJ1-4	.	CASSLQTGFPEKLFF
TRBV20-1	TRBJ2-2	TRBD1	CSAVTGSGGELFF
TRBV19	TRBJ1-3	.	CASTPAGTRSGNTIYF
TRBV7-8	TRBJ1-2	.	CASNPSQGAVWGYTF
TRBV3-1	TRBJ2-5	.	CASSLRVQGRGQETQYF
TRBV2	TRBJ1-5	.	CASNDGRWPQHF
TRBV4-2	TRBJ2-5	TRBD2	CASSLSGEETQYF
TRBV24-1	TRBJ1-2	.	CATSDYRGYYGYTF
TRBV7-9	TRBJ2-7	TRBD2	CASSSGRAGVLEQYF
TRBV20-1	TRBJ2-7	.	CSVQDSYEQYF
TRBV7-2	TRBJ1-5	.	CASSPGRGAGAQHF
TRBV24-1	TRBJ1-5	.	CARRGDQPQHF
TRBV10-3	TRBJ2-5	.	CASPGTQETQYF
TRBV29-1	TRBJ2-1	.	CSERTTYNEQFF
TRBV5-1	TRBJ2-7	TRBD2	CASSSGTSPSYEQYF
TRBV9	TRBJ2-2	TRBD1	CASSVGTGGRTGELFF
TRBV5-4	TRBJ1-6	.	CASSRGQDSPLHF
TRBV14	TRBJ2-5	TRBD1	CASSGQAQETHYF
TRBV10-3	TRBJ2-7	TRBD1	CASQGVDYEQYF
TRBV19	TRBJ1-2	.	CASSTQGGENYGYTF
TRBV19	TRBJ1-6	TRBD1	CASTGGDYNSPLHF
TRBV25-1	TRBJ1-2	.	CASSDAPWDPHYGYTF